The present entry profiles one TCR beta chain with its context. No antigen is known for it. Use of 60 Vbeta and 13 Jbeta primers characterized the PCR. Using immunoSEQ multiplex PCR, the repertoire was profiled, and TCRdb retains in-frame clones only, with some absent. The table has 110,000 or so clones, about 78% seen once; the top ten hold about 12%. The germline gives CDR1 SGHTA, CDR2 FQGNSA. V lost 4 bases to trimming and J lost 0 bases, with 12 bases between them. The CDR3 totals 15 residues. Whereas donors were nominally healthy upon sampling, unrecorded immune exposures were probable. The sample is drawn from a study of cytomegalovirus exposure and HLA in healthy donors. Whole-study findings and limits: Association of a missense DCLRE1C variant with TCR beta V- and J-gene trimming was reported in a later analysis.

This clonotype was sampled from a woman in her thirties or forties in good health and CMV-seropositive. V usage is TRBV7-2 and J usage is TRBJ2-5; TRBD1 is a possible D gene (6 bases). Sequences were obtained from PBMCs. CDR3 nucleotide sequence: TGTGCCAGCAGCTATTCCGGGACAAACCAAGAGACCCAGTACTTC. Its translation is CASSYSGTNQETQYF. Full variable domain (missing parts from reference TRBV7-2 and TRBJ2-5): GAGVSQSPSNKVTEKGKDVELRCDPISGHTALYWYRQSLGQGLEFLIYFQGNSAPDKSGLPSDRFSAERTGGSVSTLTIQRTQQEDSAVYLCASSYSGTNQETQYFGPGTRLLVL.